This TCR beta chain was sequenced during a study of cytomegalovirus exposure and HLA in healthy donors. 13 Jbeta primers and 60 Vbeta primers were used for the PCR. Assay: immunoSEQ multiplex PCR; the TCRdb copy retains only in-frame clones and omits some. The sample holds over 130,000 clones, around 75% seen once. The germline gives CDR1 SGHNT, CDR2 YENEEA. The CDR3 has 16 residues. J lost 0 bases, V lost 8 bases, and 11 bases had no gene match. Donors counted as nominally healthy when sampled, yet unrecorded immune exposures were likely. Note on this clone: Its antigen is currently unknown.

Notes on the study in general: About 87% or about 30% of the time was how often most TCR beta V segments were productive, according to an earlier analysis.

The sequence was obtained from a woman aged 25 to 39 in good health and CMV-seronegative. The genes are TRBV11-3 and TRBJ2-7; 9 nucleotides agree with TRBD1. Sequencing used PBMCs. The CDR3 DNA reads TGTGCCAGCTTGCGGGACAGGGCCCCCTTCTCCTACGAGCAGTACGTC. This sequence encodes CASLRDRAPFSYEQYV.